Each of the 24 T cell receptor beta chains below was sequenced from the same sample in a study of long-term antiretroviral therapy in people with HIV. immunoSEQ v3.0 was run at survey level. Generated by immunoSEQ multiplex PCR, the TCRdb table keeps only in-frame clones and is missing some. Of approximately 25,000 clones detected, more than 65% appear once; the ten largest clones hold around 5%. The sample was unsorted PBMCs, taken 0.5 years after starting antiretroviral therapy. Receptors originate from a woman aged 40 to 50 with HIV.

J is TRBJ2-1 and V is TRBV4-1; 10 bases fit TRBD2. There are 17 residues in the CDR3. V shed 0 bases, J shed 3 bases, and the junction held 5 bases outside the gene matches. Germline CDR1 is MGHRA and CDR2 is YSYEKL. This chain's CDR3 is CASSQDLRTSGYNEQFF. As DNA, the CDR3 is TGCGCCAGCAGCCAAGATCTAAGGACTAGCGGCTACAATGAGCAGTTCTTC.

The chain carries TRBV19 and TRBJ1-5; no definite D call. Per the germline V gene, CDR1 is LNHDA and CDR2 is SQIVND (reference sequence). This CDR3 comprises 11 residues. V lost 4 bases, J lost 9 bases, and 7 bases lay in between. CDR3 residues: CASSSPRPQHF. The CDR3 bases are TGTGCCAGTAGTAGCCCTCGGCCCCAGCATTTT.

The chain combines TRBV10-1 with TRBJ2-7; D ambiguous. The CDR3 sequence is 11 residues long. V lost 6 bases to trimming and J lost 6 bases, with 9 bases between them. Germline-derived CDR1 and CDR2 are WNHNN and SYGVQD (reference sequence). The CDR3 bases are TGCGCCAGCAGCAGTCGCCCCGAGCAGTACTTC. This gives the protein CASSSRPEQYF.

The chain links TRBV28 to TRBJ1-5; 7 nucleotides match TRBD1. CDR1 and CDR2 from the germline V gene are MDHEN and SYDVKM. The V segment lost 6 bases and the J segment 0 bases; nucleotides outside the gene matches: 8. CDR3 length: 16 residues. This CDR3 reads CASSTGTVFSNQPQHF. CDR3 sequence (DNA): TGTGCCAGCAGCACGGGGACAGTTTTTAGCAATCAGCCCCAGCATTTT. The full variable domain, in which reference TRBV28 and TRBJ1-5 provide the parts outside the CDR3, is DVKVTQSSRYLVKRTGEKVFLECVQDMDHENMFWYRQDPGLGLRLIYFSYDVKMKEKGDIPEGYSVSREKKERFSLILESASTNQTSMYLCASSTGTVFSNQPQHFGDGTRLSIL.

V and J are TRBV5-4 and TRBJ1-5; TRBD1 matches at 7 bases. The CDR3 has 14 residues. The trim removed 4 bases at V and 4 bases at J, leaving 5 bases unmatched. Looked up from germline, CDR1 is SGHNT and CDR2 is YYREEE (reference sequence). The CDR3 reads CASSRDRGNQPQHF. As DNA, the CDR3 is TGTGCCAGCAGCCGGGACAGAGGAAATCAGCCCCAGCATTTT. The variable domain in full, with the rest retrieved from reference TRBV5-4 and TRBJ1-5, is ETGVTQSPTHLIKTRGQQVTLRCSSQSGHNTVSWYQQALGQGPQFIFQYYREEENGRGNFPPRFSGLQFPNYSSELNVNALELDDSALYLCASSRDRGNQPQHFGDGTRLSIL.

CDR3 DNA: TGTGCCAGTAGTTTTACAGGCTCGAACACTGAAGCTTTCTTT. Its protein is CASSFTGSNTEAFF. V usage is TRBV19 and J usage is TRBJ1-1; possibly TRBD1 for D (5 bases). Trimming removed 5 bases from V and 1 base from J, with 11 bases in between. The length of the CDR3 is 14 residues. CDR1 LNHDA and CDR2 SQIVND come from the germline V gene (reference sequence).

This clone has just a few counts. CDR3 sequence reads: CASSVRGQSNYGYTF. The CDR3 region has the DNA TGTGCCAGCAGCGTAAGGGGACAGTCTAACTATGGCTACACCTTC. This chain links TRBV9 with TRBJ1-2; 7 positions agree with TRBD1. The germline CDR1 and CDR2 sequences are SGDLS and YYNGEE. The CDR3 is 15 residues long. Trimming removed 1 base from V and 0 bases from J; junction bases left unmatched: 3.

The V gene is TRBV29-1, the J gene TRBJ2-2; 7 nucleotides align to TRBD1. The V and J ends lost 6 bases and 6 bases, in that order; junction bases with no gene match: 16. Germline V gene sequence: CDR1 SQVTM, CDR2 ANQGSEA. This CDR3 contains 16 residues. The CDR3 DNA follows: TGCAGCGTCCTCCCCTCCGGACAGGAAAGGCCCGGGGAGCTGTTTTTT. This translates into CSVLPSGQERPGELFF.

The chain couples TRBV5-4 to TRBJ1-1, with D tentatively TRBD1 (6 bases). V was clipped by 3 bases and J by 7 bases, with 13 bases between them. Germline V gives CDR1 SGHNT, CDR2 YYREEE (reference sequence). The CDR3 has 13 residues. The chain's CDR3 is CASSSTGRIEAFF. CDR3 sequence (DNA): TGTGCCAGCAGCTCTACAGGGAGGATTGAAGCTTTCTTT.

This clone has just a few counts. The chain joins TRBV4-1 to TRBJ2-2; a weak D match, TRBD1 (5 bases). Trimming stripped 7 bases from V and 6 bases from J, with 15 bases between. This CDR3 region has 14 residues. In germline, CDR1 is MGHRA, CDR2 YSYEKL. The CDR3 DNA reads as TGCGCCAGCATGGGGCCTGAAGGGGCCGGGGAGCTGTTTTTT. This encodes CASMGPEGAGELFF.

This chain joins TRBV6-5 and TRBJ1-5, with 7 bases aligning to TRBD1. V lost 5 bases to trimming and J lost 5 bases; unmatched junction nucleotides: 9. The CDR3 consists of 15 residues. CDR1 and CDR2 (germline): MNHEY, SVGAGI. For the CDR3, the DNA is TGTGCCAGCAGTACACTAGGGACAGTCGATCAGCCCCAGCATTTT. Amino acids: CASSTLGTVDQPQHF.

The V call is TRBV29-1, the J call TRBJ1-2; 9 bases are shared with TRBD1. CDR3 length equals 13 residues. V gave up 1 base and J gave up 8 bases; unmatched junction bases: 5. CDR1 is SQVTM, CDR2 ANQGSEA, per germline. For the CDR3, the DNA is TGCAGCGTTGAAGGGGGACAGGGCTTGGGCTACACCTTC. This sequence encodes CSVEGGQGLGYTF. The entire variable domain, with the rest obtained from reference TRBV29-1 and TRBJ1-2, is as follows: SAVISQKPSRDICQRGTSLTIQCQVDSQVTMMFWYRQQPGQSLTLIATANQGSEATYESGFVIDKFPISRPNLTFSTLTVSNMSPEDSSIYLCSVEGGQGLGYTFGSGTRLTVV.

The gene calls are TRBV28 and TRBJ1-4; D may be TRBD1 (6 bases). The CDR3 spans 14 residues. Trimming stripped 5 bases from V and 7 bases from J, with 14 bases between. The germline V gene encodes CDR1 MDHEN and CDR2 SYDVKM. The CDR3 loop reads CASSNTGKGEKLFF. The CDR3 nucleotides are TGTGCCAGCAGTAATACAGGGAAAGGTGAAAAACTGTTTTTT.

J is TRBJ2-3 and V is TRBV11-2; maybe TRBD2 (6 bases). Trimming left V 5 bases short and J 6 bases short, with 12 bases between. The CDR3 contains 13 residues. Germline CDR1 and CDR2: SGHAT and FQNNGV. CDR3 protein: CASSAQTSDTQYF. The CDR3 coding sequence is TGTGCCAGCAGCGCCCAAACTAGCGATACGCAGTATTTT.

The chain links TRBV2 to TRBJ1-5; no clear D gene. The germline CDR1 and CDR2 sequences are SNHLY and FYNNEI. V lost 4 bases and J 0 bases, leaving 10 bases between the germline ends. This CDR3 spans 15 amino acids. CDR3 protein: CASSVRANSNQPQHF. CDR3 nucleotide sequence: TGTGCCAGCAGTGTAAGGGCGAATAGCAATCAGCCCCAGCATTTT.

The chain has TRBV19 and TRBJ1-5; 7 bases fit TRBD1. V shed 4 bases and J 0 bases; nucleotides not matched to a gene: 9. The CDR3 spans 17 residues. Germline CDR1 reads LNHDA; CDR2 reads SQIVND (reference sequence). CDR3 bases: TGTGCCAGTAGTAGCCGGGACAGAAAATATAGCAATCAGCCCCAGCATTTT. Translation: CASSSRDRKYSNQPQHF.

The rearrangement uses TRBV18 and TRBJ1-5; the D is unclear. The ends were cut back, 3 bases at V and 0 bases at J, with 3 bases in the middle. Germline V gene sequence: CDR1 KGHSH, CDR2 LQKENI. The CDR3 loop spans 13 amino acids. This CDR3 is CASSPTSNQPQHF. CDR3 nucleotides: TGTGCCAGCTCACCTACTAGCAATCAGCCCCAGCATTTT.

V gene TRBV19 combines with J gene TRBJ1-4; D gene uncertain. The CDR3 spans 16 residues. V lost 9 bases and J 8 bases, leaving 25 bases between the germline ends. Germline CDR1 LNHDA, CDR2 SQIVND (reference sequence). CDR3 bases: TGTGCCAGCCCCAAATCCCTAGCCGGCCATGGGGAAAAACTGTTTTTT. Amino acid sequence: CASPKSLAGHGEKLFF.

This CDR3 reads CASSYSLNFGAGELFF. In nucleotides, the CDR3 is TGTGCCAGCAGTTACTCTCTTAACTTCGGGGCCGGGGAGCTGTTTTTT. This chain joins TRBV6-5 and TRBJ2-2, with TRBD2 as a possible D gene (5 bases). Germline CDR1 reads MNHEY; CDR2 reads SVGAGI. The CDR3 loop spans 16 amino acids. V was trimmed by 0 bases and J by 6 bases, leaving 14 bases between them.

The chain carries TRBV18 and TRBJ2-1; no definite D call. The CDR3 extends over 16 amino acids. Trimming cost V 0 bases and J 7 bases, with 16 bases left between them. Germline loops: CDR1 KGHSH, CDR2 LQKENI. The CDR3 here is CASSPPVSLGWNEQFF. The CDR3 DNA reads as TGTGCCAGCTCACCACCGGTCTCTCTGGGGTGGAATGAGCAGTTCTTC.

V usage is TRBV28 and J usage is TRBJ1-4, with a weak D call TRBD1 (5 bases). The CDR3 consists of 15 residues. V was trimmed by 2 bases and J by 8 bases, leaving 15 bases between them. Per the germline V gene, CDR1 is MDHEN and CDR2 is SYDVKM. CDR3 sequence (DNA): TGTGCCAGCAGTTTAGGAGGGACGGACCCCGAAAAACTGTTTTTT. Its protein product is CASSLGGTDPEKLFF.

Here the CDR3 reads CASSYPGASTDTQYF. In nucleotides, the CDR3 is TGTGCCAGCAGTTACCCAGGGGCTAGCACAGATACGCAGTATTTT. This chain uses TRBV6-5 with TRBJ2-3; D possibly corresponds to TRBD1 (6 bases). There are 15 residues in the CDR3. The germline gives CDR1 MNHEY, CDR2 SVGAGI. V lost 2 bases to trimming and J lost 0 bases, with 9 bases between them.

The chain is built from TRBV7-3 and TRBJ2-2, with D perhaps being TRBD1 or TRBD2 (5 bases each). Germline assignment: CDR1 SGHTA and CDR2 FQGTGA. CDR3 length: 14 amino acids. Between the trimmed V and J ends, which lost 5 bases and 6 bases, there was a span of 13 bases. The DNA of the CDR3 is TGTGCCAGCAGCCAGTGGGACCCAGCCGGGGAGCTGTTTTTT. Amino acid sequence: CASSQWDPAGELFF.

The CDR3 region is CASSLWSSGRGETQYF. The CDR3 bases are TGCGCCAGCAGCTTGTGGTCTAGCGGGAGGGGAGAGACCCAGTACTTC. V is TRBV5-1 and J is TRBJ2-5, with TRBD2 identical over 12 bases. The germline V gene encodes CDR1 SGHRS and CDR2 YFSETQ. V lost 1 base to trimming and J lost 4 bases; unmatched junction nucleotides: 5. The CDR3 has 16 residues.